Listed below are T cell receptor beta chains from one sample, sequenced in a study of regulatory T cells in long-lasting Graves disease. TCRdb called the multiplex PCR reads again in MiXCR, with one record for every CDR3 protein. Among about 520,000 distinct CDR3 sequences listed, about 12% were seen once. This sample was also put to use in a study of T cells in Graves' hyperthyroidism and ophthalmopathy.

Here the sequenced sample was peripheral blood mononuclear cells (PBMCs), taken at new diagnosis, from a patient treated with antithyroid drugs. Every receptor here comes from a woman aged 25 to 39 with Graves disease. The CDR3 runs from the conserved cysteine through the conserved F or W. The D gene is left open where the match is weak. Where a row states a size, it is once, few, many or the class of an expanded clone; other rows omit it.

D gene: -
clone size: -
J gene: TRBJ1-6
V gene: TRBV6-5
CDR3 DNA: TGTGCCAGCAGTTACTCGCCGGGGAGATCACCCCTCCACTTT
CDR3 protein: CASSYSPGRSPLHF

D gene: -
clone size: few
J gene: TRBJ1-1
V gene: TRBV12-3/TRBV12-4
CDR3 DNA: TGTGCCAGCACTCAGGACGTACAGCAAGCTTTCTTT
CDR3 protein: CASTQDVQQAFF

D gene: -
clone size: many
J gene: TRBJ2-3
V gene: TRBV6-1
CDR3 DNA: TGTGCCAGCAGTCGCCTCACAGATACGCAGTATTTT
CDR3 protein: CASSRLTDTQYF

D gene: -
clone size: -
J gene: TRBJ2-1
V gene: TRBV29-1
CDR3 DNA: TGCAGCGTTGAGGTACTCAATGAGCAGTTCTTC
CDR3 protein: CSVEVLNEQFF

D gene: TRBD2
clone size: -
J gene: TRBJ2-7
V gene: TRBV2
CDR3 DNA: TGTGCCAGCAGTTCTAGCGGGAGGGCACTCCACGAGCAGTACTTC
CDR3 protein: CASSSSGRALHEQYF

D gene: TRBD2
clone size: many
J gene: TRBJ2-3
V gene: TRBV20-1
CDR3 DNA: TGCAGTGCTAGAAGGGCTAGCGGGACCACAGATACGCAGTATTTT
CDR3 protein: CSARRASGTTDTQYF

D gene: TRBD1
clone size: many
J gene: TRBJ1-4
V gene: TRBV6-5
CDR3 DNA: TGTGCCAGCAGTTACCCGGGACAGGGGTATGAAAAACTGTTTTTT
CDR3 protein: CASSYPGQGYEKLFF

D gene: -
clone size: few
J gene: TRBJ1-3
V gene: TRBV6-1
CDR3 DNA: TGTGCCAGCAGTGAACAGGGCTACTCTGGAAACACCATATATTTT
CDR3 protein: CASSEQGYSGNTIYF

D gene: -
clone size: many
J gene: TRBJ1-1
V gene: TRBV24-1
CDR3 DNA: TGTGCCACCAGTGATTTGCTGAACACTGAAGCTTTCTTT
CDR3 protein: CATSDLLNTEAFF

D gene: -
clone size: -
J gene: TRBJ2-4
V gene: TRBV11-2
CDR3 DNA: TGTGCCAGCAGCCCCCGGCTAGCCAAAAACATTCAGTACTTC
CDR3 protein: CASSPRLAKNIQYF

D gene: -
clone size: many
J gene: TRBJ1-1
V gene: TRBV9
CDR3 DNA: TGTGCCAGCAGCGTAGGTGAGGCGCCCACTGAAGCTTTCTTT
CDR3 protein: CASSVGEAPTEAFF

D gene: -
clone size: many
J gene: TRBJ1-2
V gene: TRBV27
CDR3 DNA: TGTGCCAGCAGTTTATGGCTGGGGGCGGTTGGCTACACCTTC
CDR3 protein: CASSLWLGAVGYTF

D gene: -
clone size: -
J gene: TRBJ1-4
V gene: TRBV28
CDR3 DNA: TGTGCCAGCAGTTTCTATTCTTCTGGGGTGGCTAATGAAAAACTGTTTTTT
CDR3 protein: CASSFYSSGVANEKLFF

D gene: -
clone size: many
J gene: TRBJ2-3
V gene: TRBV27
CDR3 DNA: TGTGCCAGCGGCCTACTCGCCACAGATACGCAGTATTTT
CDR3 protein: CASGLLATDTQYF

D gene: TRBD2
clone size: -
J gene: TRBJ2-3
V gene: TRBV14
CDR3 DNA: TGTGCCAGCAGTCGCGACCTGCCGGGAGGCAGGGATACGCAGTATTTT
CDR3 protein: CASSRDLPGGRDTQYF

D gene: -
clone size: many
J gene: TRBJ2-3
V gene: TRBV20-1
CDR3 DNA: TGCAGTGCTAGAGATCGGGTAGCAGACAATACAGATACGCAGTATTTT
CDR3 protein: CSARDRVADNTDTQYF

D gene: TRBD1
clone size: -
J gene: TRBJ1-2
V gene: TRBV15
CDR3 DNA: TGTGCCACCAGCAGCCCGGGACAGGGGTTCTATGGCTACACCTTC
CDR3 protein: CATSSPGQGFYGYTF

D gene: TRBD1
clone size: few
J gene: TRBJ1-5
V gene: TRBV7-9
CDR3 DNA: TGTGCCAGCACACGGACAGGGGGAAATCAGCCCCAGCATTTT
CDR3 protein: CASTRTGGNQPQHF

D gene: -
clone size: -
J gene: TRBJ2-6
V gene: TRBV15
CDR3 DNA: TGTGCCACCAGCAGGGGCGGCTCTGGGGCCAACGTCCTGACTTTC
CDR3 protein: CATSRGGSGANVLTF

D gene: -
clone size: many
J gene: TRBJ2-1
V gene: TRBV11-2
CDR3 DNA: TGTGCCAGCAGCTTAGACTGGGGCGATGAGCAGTTCTTC
CDR3 protein: CASSLDWGDEQFF

D gene: -
clone size: many
J gene: TRBJ2-3
V gene: TRBV7-2
CDR3 DNA: TGTGCCAGCAGCTTGACCGCGATAGATACGCAGTATTTT
CDR3 protein: CASSLTAIDTQYF

D gene: TRBD2
clone size: few
J gene: TRBJ2-1
V gene: TRBV29-1
CDR3 DNA: TGCAGCGTATGGGCGGGAGGGCCCCGGAAGTTCTTC
CDR3 protein: CSVWAGGPRKFF

D gene: -
clone size: -
J gene: TRBJ2-1
V gene: TRBV30
CDR3 DNA: TGTGCCTGGAGTGATAGACATCGCAGCTCCTACAATGAGCAGTTCTTC
CDR3 protein: CAWSDRHRSSYNEQFF

D gene: TRBD1
clone size: many
J gene: TRBJ2-1
V gene: TRBV27
CDR3 DNA: TGTGCCAGCAGTCGACAGGGGAGATGGTCCTACAATGAGCAGTTCTTC
CDR3 protein: CASSRQGRWSYNEQFF

D gene: -
clone size: many
J gene: TRBJ1-2
V gene: TRBV19
CDR3 DNA: TGTGCCAGTAGGCCCCGGGGCCGTAAAGGAGGCTACACCTTC
CDR3 protein: CASRPRGRKGGYTF

D gene: TRBD1
clone size: -
J gene: TRBJ2-5
V gene: TRBV20-1
CDR3 DNA: TGCAGTGTTCCGGGACAGGGGGCCGCGGCCCAGTACTTC
CDR3 protein: CSVPGQGAAAQYF

D gene: TRBD1
clone size: many
J gene: TRBJ2-5
V gene: TRBV18
CDR3 DNA: TGTGCCAGCTCACGGGGCCCAGGGGGTGCAGAGACCCAGTACTTC
CDR3 protein: CASSRGPGGAETQYF

D gene: -
clone size: many
J gene: TRBJ1-1
V gene: TRBV6-1
CDR3 DNA: TGTGCCAGCACGCGGGGGCGTAGCGGGGACACTGAAGCTTTCTTT
CDR3 protein: CASTRGRSGDTEAFF

D gene: TRBD1
clone size: -
J gene: TRBJ1-1
V gene: TRBV11-2
CDR3 DNA: TGTGCCAGCAGGCAACCGGGACAGGGCCTAGAAGCTTTCTTT
CDR3 protein: CASRQPGQGLEAFF

D gene: TRBD2
clone size: many
J gene: TRBJ2-7
V gene: TRBV12-3/TRBV12-4
CDR3 DNA: TGTGCCAGCAGTTTTGTAGCGGGAGGTTCCTACGAGCAGTACTTC
CDR3 protein: CASSFVAGGSYEQYF

D gene: TRBD1
clone size: -
J gene: TRBJ2-7
V gene: TRBV5-6
CDR3 DNA: TGTGCCAGCAGCGGCGGGACAGGGGCCCTCTACGAGCAGTACTTC
CDR3 protein: CASSGGTGALYEQYF

D gene: TRBD1
clone size: many
J gene: TRBJ2-6
V gene: TRBV12-3/TRBV12-4
CDR3 DNA: TGTGCCAGCAGTTCGAGGGGGCTAGATGGGGCGGGGGCCAACGTCCTGACTTTC
CDR3 protein: CASSSRGLDGAGANVLTF

D gene: TRBD1
clone size: -
J gene: TRBJ2-3
V gene: TRBV7-3
CDR3 DNA: TGTGCCAGCAGCTGGACAGGGAAGACAGATACGCAGTATTTT
CDR3 protein: CASSWTGKTDTQYF

D gene: -
clone size: many
J gene: TRBJ2-5
V gene: TRBV7-3
CDR3 DNA: TGTGCCAGCAGCTTGGGGCCCTGGGAGACCCAGTACTTC
CDR3 protein: CASSLGPWETQYF

D gene: TRBD1
clone size: few
J gene: TRBJ1-5
V gene: TRBV7-9
CDR3 DNA: TGTGCCAGCAGCTCCGACAGGGGGGGCCAGCCCCAGCATTTT
CDR3 protein: CASSSDRGGQPQHF

D gene: TRBD2
clone size: many
J gene: TRBJ2-1
V gene: TRBV6-5
CDR3 DNA: TGTGCCAGCAGTTACGGTGGGGGCGGGAGGAACAATGAGCAGTTCTTC
CDR3 protein: CASSYGGGGRNNEQFF

D gene: TRBD2
clone size: many
J gene: TRBJ2-1
V gene: TRBV11-2
CDR3 DNA: TGTGCCAGCATACTTACTAGCGGGCCTTACAATGAGCAGTTCTTC
CDR3 protein: CASILTSGPYNEQFF

D gene: -
clone size: -
J gene: TRBJ2-4
V gene: TRBV3-1
CDR3 DNA: TGTGCCAGCAGCCACCTACCGGGGTCCCCGGAGAGTCAGTACTTC
CDR3 protein: CASSHLPGSPESQYF

D gene: -
clone size: -
J gene: TRBJ2-7
V gene: TRBV6-1
CDR3 DNA: TGTGCCATCAGTGAGTCGCAGACAGGCGAAGGGAAGACCGGGGTGTACGAGCAGTACTTC
CDR3 protein: CAISESQTGEGKTGVYEQYF

D gene: -
clone size: many
J gene: TRBJ1-2
V gene: TRBV30
CDR3 DNA: TGTGCCTGGAGTGTAACGGTACCTAACTATGGCTACACCTTC
CDR3 protein: CAWSVTVPNYGYTF

D gene: -
clone size: many
J gene: TRBJ1-2
V gene: TRBV3-1
CDR3 DNA: TGTGCCAGCAGCCCAGCGACTAAGGCCTCCCTTTCCTTT
CDR3 protein: CASSPATKASLSF

D gene: -
clone size: many
J gene: TRBJ1-1
V gene: TRBV9
CDR3 DNA: TGTGCCAGCAGCGTATATGGACACCGGGACACTGAAGCTTTCTTT
CDR3 protein: CASSVYGHRDTEAFF

D gene: -
clone size: many
J gene: TRBJ2-3
V gene: TRBV12-3/TRBV12-4
CDR3 DNA: TGTGCCAGCAGTCGGGGGTTCACAGATACGCAGTATTTT
CDR3 protein: CASSRGFTDTQYF

D gene: -
clone size: many
J gene: TRBJ1-1
V gene: TRBV3-1
CDR3 DNA: TGTGCCAGCAGCCGCGGGTCTGAAGCTTTCTTT
CDR3 protein: CASSRGSEAFF

D gene: TRBD2
clone size: many
J gene: TRBJ2-1
V gene: TRBV7-9
CDR3 DNA: TGTGCCAGCAGCACCGGACTAGAGAGTGAGCAGTTCTTC
CDR3 protein: CASSTGLESEQFF

D gene: -
clone size: many
J gene: TRBJ1-1
V gene: TRBV5-4
CDR3 DNA: TGTGCCAGCAGCTGGGAGCCCATGAACACTGAAGCTTTCTTT
CDR3 protein: CASSWEPMNTEAFF